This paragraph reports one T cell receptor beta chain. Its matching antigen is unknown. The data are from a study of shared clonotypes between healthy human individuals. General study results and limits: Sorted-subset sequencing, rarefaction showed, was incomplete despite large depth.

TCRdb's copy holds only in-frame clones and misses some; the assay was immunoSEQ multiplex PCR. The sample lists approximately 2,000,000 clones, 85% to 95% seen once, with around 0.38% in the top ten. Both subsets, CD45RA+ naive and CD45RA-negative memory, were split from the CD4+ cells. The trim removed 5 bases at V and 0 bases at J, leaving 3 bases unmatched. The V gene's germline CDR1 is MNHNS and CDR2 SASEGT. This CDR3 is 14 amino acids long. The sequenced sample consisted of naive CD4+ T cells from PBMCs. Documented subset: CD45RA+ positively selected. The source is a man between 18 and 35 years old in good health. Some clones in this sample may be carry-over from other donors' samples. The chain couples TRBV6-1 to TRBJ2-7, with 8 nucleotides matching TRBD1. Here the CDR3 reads CASSLDRDSYEQYF. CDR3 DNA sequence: TGTGCCAGCAGTTTGGACAGGGACTCCTACGAGCAGTACTTC.